This TCR beta chain is from a study of cytomegalovirus exposure and HLA in healthy donors. 60 Vbeta and 13 Jbeta primers were used in PCR. This table comes from immunoSEQ multiplex PCR, and its TCRdb copy is limited to in-frame clones, with some not included. This table has 180,000 or so clones, around 76% appearing once. About this clone itself: Its target is not known.

The V segment lost 2 bases and the J segment 4 bases; nucleotides outside the gene matches: 4. This CDR3 has 15 residues. Germline CDR1 MGHRA, CDR2 YSYEKL. Regarding the study as a whole: No immune exposure information besides CMV serostatus was available. One later analysis reportedly identified an Asian-associated ancestry cluster that showed fewer N-insertions than the approximately 700-donor mean. A later analysis by the authors found several of the most significant clusters apparently linked to common viral pathogens.

The chain has TRBV4-1 and TRBJ2-3, with TRBD2 identical over 9 bases. The source of this sequence is a man aged 35 to 55 in good health and CMV-seronegative. Sequencing used PBMCs. The DNA for the CDR3 is TGCGCCAGCAGCCAACAGCGGGAGGACGCAGATACGCAGTATTTT. Translated, it gives CASSQQREDADTQYF.